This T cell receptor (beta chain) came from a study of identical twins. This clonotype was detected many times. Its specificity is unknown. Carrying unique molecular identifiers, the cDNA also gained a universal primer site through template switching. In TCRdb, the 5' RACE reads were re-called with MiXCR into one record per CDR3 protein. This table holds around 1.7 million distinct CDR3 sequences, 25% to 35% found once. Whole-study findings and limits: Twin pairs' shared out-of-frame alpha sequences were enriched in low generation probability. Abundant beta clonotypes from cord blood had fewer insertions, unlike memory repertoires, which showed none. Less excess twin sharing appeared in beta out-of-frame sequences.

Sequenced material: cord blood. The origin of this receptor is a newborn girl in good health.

This chain's CDR3 is CASSLERTSYNEQFF. CDR3 bases: TGTGCCAGCAGCTTAGAACGGACCTCCTACAATGAGCAGTTCTTC. The genes are TRBV7-2 and TRBJ2-1; D gene uncertain. The CDR3 runs 15 residues. The germline gives CDR1 SGHTA, CDR2 FQGNSA. The ends were cut back, 1 base at V and 0 bases at J, with 7 bases in the middle.